This T cell receptor beta chain was retrieved from a study of blood T cell repertoires in COVID-19. Study details: T cells, B-cell-depleted T cells, or PBMCs supplied cDNA or gDNA.

After removal of 2 bases from V and 10 bases from J, the junction contained 8 bases not matched to a gene. Germline assignment: CDR1 KGHSH and CDR2 LQKENI. This CDR3 has 15 amino acids. Per the authors' pipeline: Reference gene primer amplification gave estimated nucleated cell counts. The repertoire was sequenced with immunoSEQ multiplex PCR; TCRdb's copy has only in-frame clones and lacks some. For V, J and clone size, that table is used; D and trimming come from the DNA. The sample lists about 91,000 clones, approximately 77% seen once, with around 10% in the top ten. This clone was recorded a few times.

This clonotype was obtained from a woman of 80 years or more with acute or convalescent COVID-19. This chain uses TRBV18 with TRBJ2-1; 10 bases align to TRBD2. The sample taken for sequencing was peripheral blood. CDR3 sequence reads: CASSPNSRTSGEQFF. The CDR3 DNA is TGTGCCAGCTCACCAAATTCGCGGACTAGCGGAGAGCAGTTCTTC.